The clone carrying this T cell receptor beta chain was detected once. Its antigen is still unknown. This sample is drawn from a study of long-term antiretroviral therapy in people with HIV. Germline lookup yields CDR1 SGHTA and CDR2 FQGNSA. The CDR3 extends over 12 amino acids. Trimming pared 5 bases from V and 5 bases from J, leaving 9 bases between. Regarding the study as a whole: Clones with expansion before ART led the repertoire at all time points.

No fewer than two post-ART and no fewer than one pre-ART PBMC samples existed for each donor. Each HIV-infected participant was given treatment in the United States. Survey-level immunoSEQ v3.0 assays were run. Sequencing of each sample targeted 40,000-50,000 T-cell genomes. Assay used: immunoSEQ multiplex PCR; TCRdb lists only in-frame clones, some missing. The repertoire consists of about 32,000 clones, with 65% to 90% occurring once and the leading ten covering 4.4%. The rearrangement joins TRBV7-2 to TRBJ1-2; the D is unclear. The sequence derives from a man aged 18 to 35 with HIV. Sequencing used unsorted PBMCs, obtained approximately 3.3 years after starting antiretroviral therapy. The CDR3 spells CASSPDQYGYTF. The CDR3 coding sequence is TGTGCCAGCAGCCCGGATCAATATGGCTACACCTTC.